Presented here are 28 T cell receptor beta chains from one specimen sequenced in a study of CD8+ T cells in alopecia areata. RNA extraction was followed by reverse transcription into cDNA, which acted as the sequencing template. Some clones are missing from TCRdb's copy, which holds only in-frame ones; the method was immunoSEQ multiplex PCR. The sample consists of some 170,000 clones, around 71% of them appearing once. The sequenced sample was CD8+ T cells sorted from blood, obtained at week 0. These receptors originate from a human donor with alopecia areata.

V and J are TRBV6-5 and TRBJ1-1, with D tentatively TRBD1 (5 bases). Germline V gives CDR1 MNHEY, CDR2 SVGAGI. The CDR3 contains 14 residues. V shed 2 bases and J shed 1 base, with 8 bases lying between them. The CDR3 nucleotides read TGTGCCAGCAGTTACGCGGGGGGGAACACTGAAGCTTTCTTT. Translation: CASSYAGGNTEAFF.

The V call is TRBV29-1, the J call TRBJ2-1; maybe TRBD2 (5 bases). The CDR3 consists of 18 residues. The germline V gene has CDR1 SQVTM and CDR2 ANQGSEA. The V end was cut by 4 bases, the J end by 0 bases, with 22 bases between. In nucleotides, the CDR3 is TGCAGCGTTGTTGGGTTGAATACGGGTGGGAGCTCCTACAATGAGCAGTTCTTC. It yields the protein CSVVGLNTGGSSYNEQFF.

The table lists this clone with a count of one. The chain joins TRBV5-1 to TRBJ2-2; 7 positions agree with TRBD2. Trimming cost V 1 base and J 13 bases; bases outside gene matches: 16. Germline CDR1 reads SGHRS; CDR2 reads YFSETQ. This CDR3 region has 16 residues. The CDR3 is CASSLIGTTDQMLLFF. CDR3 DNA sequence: TGCGCCAGCAGCTTGATTGGGACTACTGACCAAATGTTGCTGTTTTTT.

The CDR3 reads CASSPTQTGGTDTQYF. DNA of the CDR3: TGTGCCAGCAGCCCAACACAGACGGGGGGCACAGATACGCAGTATTTT. V is TRBV13 and J is TRBJ2-3; possible D gene TRBD2, 6 bases. Germline values: CDR1 PRHDT, CDR2 FYEKMQ (reference sequence). The CDR3 consists of 16 residues. V was cut by 5 bases and J by 1 base, with 16 bases left in between.

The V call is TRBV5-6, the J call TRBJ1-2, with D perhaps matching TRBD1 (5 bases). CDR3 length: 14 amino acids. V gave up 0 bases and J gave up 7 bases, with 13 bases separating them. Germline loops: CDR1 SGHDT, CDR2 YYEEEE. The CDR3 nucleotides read TGTGCCAGCAGCTTGGTCCGAGCGAGGGGTGGCTACACCTTC. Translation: CASSLVRARGGYTF.

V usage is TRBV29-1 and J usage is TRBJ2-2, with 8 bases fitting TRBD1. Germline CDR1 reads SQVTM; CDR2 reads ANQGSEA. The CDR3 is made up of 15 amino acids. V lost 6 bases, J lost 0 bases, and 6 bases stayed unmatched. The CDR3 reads CSVPGTGANTGELFF. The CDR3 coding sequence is TGCAGCGTCCCTGGGACAGGAGCGAACACCGGGGAGCTGTTTTTT.

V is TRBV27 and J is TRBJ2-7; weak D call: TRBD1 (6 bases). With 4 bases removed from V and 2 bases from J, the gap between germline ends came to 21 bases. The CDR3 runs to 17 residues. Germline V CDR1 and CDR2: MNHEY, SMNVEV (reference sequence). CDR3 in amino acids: CASSYSGTLDLAYEQYF. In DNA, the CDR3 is TGTGCCAGCAGTTACTCCGGGACACTAGACTTGGCCTACGAGCAGTACTTC.

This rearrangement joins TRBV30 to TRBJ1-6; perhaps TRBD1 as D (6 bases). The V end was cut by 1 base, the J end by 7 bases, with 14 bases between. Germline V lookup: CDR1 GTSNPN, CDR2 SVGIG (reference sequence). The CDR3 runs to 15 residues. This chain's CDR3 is CAWSGGLTGNSPLHF. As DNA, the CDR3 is TGTGCCTGGAGTGGCGGCCTAACAGGGAATTCACCCCTCCACTTT.

In nucleotides, the CDR3 is TGTGCCAGTAGTATCTTATTAGGGTCGGGTGAGCAGTTCTTC. This encodes CASSILLGSGEQFF. V gene TRBV19 combines with J gene TRBJ2-1; D gene ambiguous. The CDR3 is 14 amino acids. Germline lookup yields CDR1 LNHDA and CDR2 SQIVND (reference sequence). With 3 bases removed from V and 9 bases from J, the gap between germline ends came to 15 bases.

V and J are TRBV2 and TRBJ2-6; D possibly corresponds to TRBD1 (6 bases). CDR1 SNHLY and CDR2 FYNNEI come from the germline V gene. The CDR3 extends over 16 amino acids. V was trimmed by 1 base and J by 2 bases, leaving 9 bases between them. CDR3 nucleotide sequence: TGTGCCAGCAGTGAAGACAGGGCGCCTGGGGCCAACGTCCTGACTTTC. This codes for CASSEDRAPGANVLTF. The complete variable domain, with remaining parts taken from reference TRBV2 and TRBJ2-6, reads EPEVTQTPSHQVTQMGQEVILRCVPISNHLYFYWYRQILGQKVEFLVSFYNNEISEKSEIFDDQFSVERPDGSNFTLKIRSTKLEDSAMYFCASSEDRAPGANVLTFGAGSRLTVL.

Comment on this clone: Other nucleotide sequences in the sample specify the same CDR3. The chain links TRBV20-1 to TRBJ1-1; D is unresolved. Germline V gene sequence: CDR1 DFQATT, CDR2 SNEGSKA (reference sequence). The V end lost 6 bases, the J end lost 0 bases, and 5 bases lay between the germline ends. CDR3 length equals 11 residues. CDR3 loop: CSAPLNTEAFF. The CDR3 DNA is TGCAGTGCCCCATTGAACACTGAAGCTTTCTTT.

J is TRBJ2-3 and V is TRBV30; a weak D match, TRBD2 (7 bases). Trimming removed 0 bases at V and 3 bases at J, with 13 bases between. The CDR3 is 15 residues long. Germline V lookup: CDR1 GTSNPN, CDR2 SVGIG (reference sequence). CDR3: CAWSVVGGATDTQYF. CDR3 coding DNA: TGTGCCTGGAGTGTCGTAGGGGGGGCGACAGATACGCAGTATTTT.

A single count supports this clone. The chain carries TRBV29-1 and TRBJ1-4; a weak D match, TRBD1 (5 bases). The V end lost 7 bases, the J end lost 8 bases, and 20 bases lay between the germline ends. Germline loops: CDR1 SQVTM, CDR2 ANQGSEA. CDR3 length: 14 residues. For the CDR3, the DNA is TGCAGCGCCGGAGGAGGGGATTTCGGAGAAAAACTGTTTTTT. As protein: CSAGGGDFGEKLFF.

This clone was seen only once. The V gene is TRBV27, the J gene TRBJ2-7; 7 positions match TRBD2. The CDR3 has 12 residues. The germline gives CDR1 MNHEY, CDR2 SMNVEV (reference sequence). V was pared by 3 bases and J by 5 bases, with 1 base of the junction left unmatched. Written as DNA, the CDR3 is TGTGCCAGCAGTTTGGGAGGGAACGAGCAGTACTTC. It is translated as CASSLGGNEQYF.

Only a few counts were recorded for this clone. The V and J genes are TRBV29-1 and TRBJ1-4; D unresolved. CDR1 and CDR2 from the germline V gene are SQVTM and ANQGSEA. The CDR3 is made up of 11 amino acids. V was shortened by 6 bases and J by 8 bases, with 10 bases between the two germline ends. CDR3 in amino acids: CSVHQGEKLFF. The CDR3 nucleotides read TGCAGCGTCCATCAAGGGGAAAAACTGTTTTTT.

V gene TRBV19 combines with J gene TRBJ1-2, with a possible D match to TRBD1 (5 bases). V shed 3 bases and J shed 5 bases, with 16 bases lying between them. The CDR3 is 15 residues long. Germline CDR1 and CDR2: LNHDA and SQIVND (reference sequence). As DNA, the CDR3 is TGTGCCAGTAGTATTTCCGTGGGGCCTCAATATGGCTACACCTTC. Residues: CASSISVGPQYGYTF.

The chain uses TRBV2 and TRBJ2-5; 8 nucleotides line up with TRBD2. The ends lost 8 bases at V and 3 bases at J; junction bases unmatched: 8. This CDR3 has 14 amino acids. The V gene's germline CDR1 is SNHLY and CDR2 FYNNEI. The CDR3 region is CASASGGNEETQYF. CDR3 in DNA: TGTGCCAGCGCGAGCGGGGGTAATGAAGAGACCCAGTACTTC. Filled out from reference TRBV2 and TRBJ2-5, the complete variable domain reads EPEVTQTPSHQVTQMGQEVILRCVPISNHLYFYWYRQILGQKVEFLVSFYNNEISEKSEIFDDQFSVERPDGSNFTLKIRSTKLEDSAMYFCASASGGNEETQYFGPGTRLLVL.

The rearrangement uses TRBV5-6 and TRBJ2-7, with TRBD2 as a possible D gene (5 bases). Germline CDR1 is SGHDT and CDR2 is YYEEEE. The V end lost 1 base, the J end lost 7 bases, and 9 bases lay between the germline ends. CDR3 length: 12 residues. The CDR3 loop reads CASSLIGVEQYF. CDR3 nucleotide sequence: TGTGCCAGCAGCTTGATCGGGGTGGAGCAGTACTTC.

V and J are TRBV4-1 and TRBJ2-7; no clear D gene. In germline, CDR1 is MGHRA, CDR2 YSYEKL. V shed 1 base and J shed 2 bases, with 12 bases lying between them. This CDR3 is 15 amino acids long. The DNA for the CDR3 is TGCGCCAGCAGCCAAGCTTCCTCCGCTACCTACGAGCAGTACTTC. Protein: CASSQASSATYEQYF.

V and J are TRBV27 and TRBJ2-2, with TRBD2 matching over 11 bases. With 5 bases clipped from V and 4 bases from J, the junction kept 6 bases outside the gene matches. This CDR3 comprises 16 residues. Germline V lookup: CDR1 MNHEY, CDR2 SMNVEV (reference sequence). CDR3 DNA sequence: TGTGCCAGCAGTACTAGCGGGGGTGTGGGCACCGGGGAGCTGTTTTTT. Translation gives CASSTSGGVGTGELFF.

The CDR3 protein is CASSPDPRGEKLFF. In DNA, the CDR3 is TGTGCCAGCAGTCCGGACCCAAGGGGGGAAAAACTGTTTTTT. The rearrangement uses TRBV7-9 and TRBJ1-4, with a tentative D call TRBD1 (6 bases). Trimming took 6 bases from V and 8 from J, leaving 16 bases between them. This CDR3 has 14 amino acids. CDR1 and CDR2 from the germline V gene are SEHNR and FQNEAQ (reference sequence).

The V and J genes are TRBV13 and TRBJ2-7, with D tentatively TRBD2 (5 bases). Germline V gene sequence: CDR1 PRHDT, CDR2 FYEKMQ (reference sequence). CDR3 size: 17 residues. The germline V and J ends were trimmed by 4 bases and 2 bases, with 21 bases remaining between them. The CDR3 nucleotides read TGTGCCAGCAGCTCGACGCTCCGGGAAGGTTTAACCTACGAGCAGTACTTC. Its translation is CASSSTLREGLTYEQYF.

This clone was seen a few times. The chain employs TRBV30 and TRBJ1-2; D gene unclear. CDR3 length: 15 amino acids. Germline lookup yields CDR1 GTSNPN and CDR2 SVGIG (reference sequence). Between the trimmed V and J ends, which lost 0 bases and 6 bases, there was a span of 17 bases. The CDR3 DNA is TGTGCCTGGAGTGTAGAAAAGGGAAAAATCGATGGCTACACCTTC. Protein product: CAWSVEKGKIDGYTF.

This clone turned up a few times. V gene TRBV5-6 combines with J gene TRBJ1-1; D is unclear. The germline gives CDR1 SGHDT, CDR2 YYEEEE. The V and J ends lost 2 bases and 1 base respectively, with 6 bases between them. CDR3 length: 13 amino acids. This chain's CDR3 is CASSLDTNTEAFF. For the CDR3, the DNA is TGTGCCAGCAGCTTAGACACGAACACTGAAGCTTTCTTT.

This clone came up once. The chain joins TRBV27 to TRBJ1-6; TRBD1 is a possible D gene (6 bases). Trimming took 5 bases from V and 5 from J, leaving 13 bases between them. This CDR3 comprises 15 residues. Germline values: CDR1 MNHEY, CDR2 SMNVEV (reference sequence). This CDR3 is CASSTRQDNNSPLHF. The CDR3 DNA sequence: TGTGCCAGCAGTACAAGACAGGACAATAATTCACCCCTCCACTTT.

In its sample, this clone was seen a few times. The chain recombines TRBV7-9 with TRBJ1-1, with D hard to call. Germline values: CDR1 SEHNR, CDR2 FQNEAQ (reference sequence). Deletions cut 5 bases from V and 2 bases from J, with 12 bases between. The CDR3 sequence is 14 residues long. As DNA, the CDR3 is TGTGCCAGCAGCAACCGGAGGAGCAACACTGAAGCTTTCTTT. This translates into CASSNRRSNTEAFF.

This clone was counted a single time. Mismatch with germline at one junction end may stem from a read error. The CDR3 nucleotides read TGTGCTAGCAGCCAGGGGCGGGCCCCCGGGGTGGCCCAGTACTTC. Translated: CASSQGRAPGVAQYF. The chain has TRBV7-7 and TRBJ2-5; tentative D call: TRBD1 (6 bases). Per the germline V gene, CDR1 is SSHAT and CDR2 is FNYEAQ (reference sequence). This CDR3 region has 15 residues.

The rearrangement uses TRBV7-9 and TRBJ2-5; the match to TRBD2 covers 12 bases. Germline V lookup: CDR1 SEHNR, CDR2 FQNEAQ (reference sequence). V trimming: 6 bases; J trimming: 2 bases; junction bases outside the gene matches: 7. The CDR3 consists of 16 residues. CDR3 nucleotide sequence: TGTGCCAGCAGGACTAGCGGGGGCGAAAATCAAGAGACCCAGTACTTC. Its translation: CASRTSGGENQETQYF.